A selection of T cell receptor beta chains follows, all from one sample in a study of graft-versus-host responses after intestinal transplantation. No antigen has been assigned to these receptors. This table comes from immunoSEQ multiplex PCR, and its TCRdb copy is limited to in-frame clones, with some not included. Of more than 65,000 clones in the sample, 85% to 90% were seen once. The sequencing here drew on unstimulated CD4+ T cells sorted from spleen or lymph node cells, taken before intestinal transplant. The receptors come from a human donor who received an intestinal transplant. The CDR3 runs from the conserved cysteine through the conserved F or W. A D gene is named only where the DNA matches it firmly.

V: TRBV11-2
D: TRBD1
J: TRBJ2-2
CDR3: CASSLEPLDRGGGELFF

V: TRBV28
D: TRBD1
J: TRBJ1-2
CDR3: CASRTGEGYGYTF

V: TRBV12-1
D: .
J: TRBJ1-4
CDR3: CASSFVWGQGCEKLFF

V: TRBV20-1
D: .
J: TRBJ2-3
CDR3: CSAPNEDTQYF

V: TRBV6-1
D: TRBD1
J: TRBJ2-3
CDR3: CASSSRDRYTQYF

V: TRBV2
D: .
J: TRBJ2-5
CDR3: CASSEALRGGVKETQYF

V: TRBV4-1
D: TRBD1
J: TRBJ2-2
CDR3: CASRRYRDRGGPGELFF

V: TRBV6-5
D: .
J: TRBJ1-4
CDR3: CASATGRGEKLFF

V: TRBV4-2
D: .
J: TRBJ1-2
CDR3: CASRPEEGASDGYTF

V: TRBV9
D: .
J: TRBJ2-3
CDR3: CASSGTMQYF

V: TRBV10-3
D: .
J: TRBJ1-5
CDR3: CAISDRGRNQPQHF

V: TRBV4-1
D: TRBD2
J: TRBJ2-3
CDR3: CASSPLAATSTDTQYF

V: TRBV6-5
D: .
J: TRBJ1-6
CDR3: CASSLGRVSYNSPLHF

V: TRBV28
D: .
J: TRBJ2-1
CDR3: CASTAPFEGREQFF

V: TRBV11-2
D: TRBD2
J: TRBJ2-7
CDR3: CASSPGTSGPYEQYF

V: TRBV4-1
D: TRBD1
J: TRBJ1-1
CDR3: CASSQDGKTGATEAFF

V: TRBV6-1
D: TRBD1
J: TRBJ1-5
CDR3: CAVPGQGASPQHF

V: TRBV2
D: .
J: TRBJ1-2
CDR3: CASRDGYTF

V: TRBV29-1
D: .
J: TRBJ2-7
CDR3: CSVIIEDYEQYF

V: TRBV4-1
D: TRBD1
J: TRBJ1-2
CDR3: CASSLKQGARSFYGYTF

V: TRBV27
D: .
J: TRBJ2-3
CDR3: CASSGYRVDTQYF

V: TRBV11-3
D: .
J: TRBJ1-3
CDR3: CASSDTSSSGNTIYF

V: TRBV5-4
D: TRBD2
J: TRBJ2-3
CDR3: CASQTGGRATDTQYF

V: TRBV29-1
D: TRBD2
J: TRBJ2-5
CDR3: CSGTSGTQETQYF

V: TRBV5-6
D: .
J: TRBJ2-7
CDR3: CASSLRWQGSSYEQYF

V: TRBV29-1
D: TRBD1
J: TRBJ2-7
CDR3: CSAGRAQGAREQYF

V: TRBV11-2
D: .
J: TRBJ2-1
CDR3: CASSYSNEQFF

V: TRBV7-7
D: .
J: TRBJ1-5
CDR3: CASSHKYSNQPQHF

V: TRBV5-4
D: TRBD2
J: TRBJ2-1
CDR3: CASSLGGGGVDEQFF

V: TRBV2
D: .
J: TRBJ2-1
CDR3: CASSERGGVYNEQFF

V: TRBV5-5
D: TRBD2
J: TRBJ2-7
CDR3: CASSLGTSGTYEQYF

V: TRBV6-5
D: .
J: TRBJ1-2
CDR3: CASSRTPVGSYGYTF

V: TRBV10-1
D: .
J: TRBJ2-7
CDR3: CASPEYEQYF

V: TRBV2
D: .
J: TRBJ1-5
CDR3: CASRRDVGQPQHF

V: TRBV4-2
D: TRBD1
J: TRBJ1-2
CDR3: CASSPGFGQGQWYYGYTF

V: TRBV7-9
D: TRBD1
J: TRBJ1-1
CDR3: CASSLGQGASYQAFF

V: TRBV29-1
D: TRBD1
J: TRBJ1-1
CDR3: CSDDRGHGAEAFF

V: TRBV5-1
D: TRBD1
J: TRBJ1-2
CDR3: CASSPGQNNYGYTF

V: TRBV28
D: TRBD1
J: TRBJ1-5
CDR3: CASSHDRGHQPQHF

V: TRBV11-2
D: .
J: TRBJ1-6
CDR3: CASSLGQTWNSPLHF

V: TRBV6-1
D: .
J: TRBJ1-2
CDR3: CASRLAGMSDYGYTF

V: TRBV5-4
D: TRBD1
J: TRBJ2-3
CDR3: CASSDTGGREDTQYF

V: TRBV5-6
D: TRBD2
J: TRBJ2-7
CDR3: CASSLGLAGVREQYF

V: TRBV30
D: .
J: TRBJ1-2
CDR3: CAWSVLLDYGYTF

V: TRBV10-1
D: TRBD1
J: TRBJ2-5
CDR3: CASSERPGGLETQYF

V: TRBV5-6
D: .
J: TRBJ2-1
CDR3: CASSLASGKQFF

V: TRBV2
D: TRBD1
J: TRBJ1-6
CDR3: CASSDSGGRSPLHF

V: TRBV7-2
D: .
J: TRBJ2-7
CDR3: CASSFGFYEQYF

V: TRBV10-3
D: TRBD1
J: TRBJ1-4
CDR3: CAISESTGENEKLFF

V: TRBV5-1
D: .
J: TRBJ2-5
CDR3: CASSLSWEPQETQYF

V: TRBV2
D: .
J: TRBJ1-5
CDR3: CASSELGRTNQPQHF

V: TRBV6-1
D: .
J: TRBJ2-3
CDR3: CASSERVMTDTQYF

V: TRBV6-1
D: .
J: TRBJ1-2
CDR3: CASSEGRNYGYTF

V: TRBV6-5
D: .
J: TRBJ1-6
CDR3: CASSSRGWSSPLHF

V: TRBV2
D: .
J: TRBJ2-7
CDR3: CASSEETSLLAYEQYF

V: TRBV9
D: .
J: TRBJ1-3
CDR3: CASSLTSSGNTIYF

V: TRBV5-8
D: .
J: TRBJ2-1
CDR3: CASSPSLAYYNEQFF

V: TRBV19
D: .
J: TRBJ2-1
CDR3: CASSNEWSSYNEQFF

V: TRBV6-1
D: TRBD1
J: TRBJ1-1
CDR3: CASSQGARGTEAFF

V: TRBV7-6
D: TRBD2
J: TRBJ2-7
CDR3: CASSPLQGSGRNEQYF